Sequencing of this TCR beta chain was carried out in a study of T cells in Graves' hyperthyroidism and ophthalmopathy. Background on the study: Peripheral blood collection took place at initial diagnosis, before any treatment.

Absence of ophthalmopathy progression within 18 months defined stable Graves' hyperthyroidism. Reasons for excluding patients were uncontrolled infection, other autoimmune disease, pregnancy or lactation. Amplified regions were TCR beta CDR3 sequences from RNA transcripts. Carried out on the TCR CDR3, a first-round RT-PCR used the HTBI primer set. Each CDR3 protein gets one entry after TCRdb re-called the multiplex PCR reads with MiXCR. The top ten clones hold roughly 49% of a sample with over 150,000 distinct CDR3 sequences, about a sixth of them seen once. This clonotype has ten or more counts. The sample consisted of blood. The origin of this receptor is a woman aged 45-60 years with Graves' hyperthyroidism.

The CDR3 reads CSAYGPNTGELFF. CDR3 nucleotide sequence: TGCAGTGCTTACGGCCCGAACACCGGGGAGCTGTTTTTT. The chain has TRBV20-1 and TRBJ2-2; D not resolved. Germline V lookup: CDR1 DFQATT, CDR2 SNEGSKA (reference sequence). The CDR3 is 13 residues long. The V end lost 5 bases, the J end lost 0 bases, and 7 bases lay between the germline ends.